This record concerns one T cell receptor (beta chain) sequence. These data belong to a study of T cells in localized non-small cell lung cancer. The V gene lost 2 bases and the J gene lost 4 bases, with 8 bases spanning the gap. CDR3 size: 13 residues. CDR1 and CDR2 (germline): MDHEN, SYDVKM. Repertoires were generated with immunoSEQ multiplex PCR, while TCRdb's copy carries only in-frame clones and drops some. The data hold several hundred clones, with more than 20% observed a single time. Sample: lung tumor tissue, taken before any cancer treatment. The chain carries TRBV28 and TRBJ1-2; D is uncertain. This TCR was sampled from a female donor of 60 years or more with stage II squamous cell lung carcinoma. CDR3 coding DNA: TGTGCCAGCAGTTTACTAAATGTCTATGGCTACACCTTC. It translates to CASSLLNVYGYTF.